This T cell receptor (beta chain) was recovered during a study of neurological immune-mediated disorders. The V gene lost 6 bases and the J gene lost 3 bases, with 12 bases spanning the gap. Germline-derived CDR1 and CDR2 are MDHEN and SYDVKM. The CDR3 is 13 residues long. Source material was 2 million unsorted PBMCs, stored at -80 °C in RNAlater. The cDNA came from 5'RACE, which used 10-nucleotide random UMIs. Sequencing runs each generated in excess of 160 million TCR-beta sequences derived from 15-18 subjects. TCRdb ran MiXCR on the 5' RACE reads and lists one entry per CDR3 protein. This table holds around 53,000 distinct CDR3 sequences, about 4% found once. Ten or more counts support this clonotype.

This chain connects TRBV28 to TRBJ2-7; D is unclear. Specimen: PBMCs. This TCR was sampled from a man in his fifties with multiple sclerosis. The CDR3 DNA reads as TGTGCCAGCAGACTCGACACCGGCTACGAGCAGTACTTC. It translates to CASRLDTGYEQYF.